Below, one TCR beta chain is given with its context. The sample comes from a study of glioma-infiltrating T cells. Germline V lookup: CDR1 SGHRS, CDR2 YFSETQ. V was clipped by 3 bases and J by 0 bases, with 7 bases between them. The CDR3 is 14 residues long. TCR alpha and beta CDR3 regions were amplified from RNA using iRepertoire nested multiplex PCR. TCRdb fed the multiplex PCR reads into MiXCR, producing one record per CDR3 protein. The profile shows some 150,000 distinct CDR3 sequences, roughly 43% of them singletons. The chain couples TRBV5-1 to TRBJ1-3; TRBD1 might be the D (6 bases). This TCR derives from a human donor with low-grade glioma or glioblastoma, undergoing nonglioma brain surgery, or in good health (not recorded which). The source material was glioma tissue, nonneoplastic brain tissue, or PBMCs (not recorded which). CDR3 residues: CASSWDNSGNTIYF. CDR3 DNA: TGCGCCAGCAGCTGGGACAACTCTGGAAACACCATATATTTT. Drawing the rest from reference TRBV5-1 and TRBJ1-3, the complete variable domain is KAGVTQTPRYLIKTRGQQVTLSCSPISGHRSVSWYQQTPGQGLQFLFEYFSETQRNKGNFPGRFSGRQFSNSRSEMNVSTLELGDSALYLCASSWDNSGNTIYFGEGSWLTVV.